The 21 T cell receptor beta chains reported below all come from one sample, sequenced in a study of blood T cell repertoires in COVID-19 (TCRdb year 2020). Library preparation used the immunoSEQ multiplex PCR assay. TCRdb mirrors the immuneACCESS table, restricted to in-frame sequences. Some clones are absent from its copies; in checked studies, under half trace to an unresolved V gene, and the reason for the others is unknown. The sample data list under 200,000 clones, and roughly 83% of these were observed just once. The ten largest clones represent roughly 2.8% of the sample. What was sequenced was peripheral blood. These receptors all come from a woman aged 55-69 years with acute or convalescent COVID-19.

About this clone: The sample carries other DNA sequences with the same CDR3. The chain couples TRBV3-1 (or the pseudogene TRBV3-2) to TRBJ1-2, with 9 bases that match TRBD1. This CDR3 region has 14 residues. Germline V gene data show CDR1 as LGHDT and CDR2 as YNNKEL (reference sequence). J lost 4 bases, V lost 3 bases, and 3 bases had no gene match. CDR3 protein: CASSQGQGSYGYTF. The CDR3 DNA follows: TGTGCCAGCAGCCAGGGACAGGGTAGCTATGGCTACACCTTC.

This clone occurred a few times. The V and J genes are TRBV7-6 and TRBJ1-5; the D is unclear. The CDR3 totals 16 residues. Germline V gene lookup returns CDR1 SGHVS and CDR2 FNYEAQ. V gave up 0 bases and J gave up 0 bases, with 9 bases separating them. The CDR3 bases are TGTGCCAGCAGCTTAGCGGAGGGTCATAGCAATCAGCCCCAGCATTTT. Translated, it gives CASSLAEGHSNQPQHF.

The chain recombines TRBV7-9 with TRBJ2-3, with 8 bases lining up with TRBD1. Germline V gives CDR1 SEHNR, CDR2 FQNEAQ (reference sequence). J was trimmed by 2 bases and V by 5 bases; bases with no gene match: 6. The CDR3 sequence is 15 residues long. In DNA form, the CDR3 reads TGTGCCAGCAGCATAGGCCAGGGGGCCACAGATACGCAGTATTTT. Amino acid sequence: CASSIGQGATDTQYF.

This chain connects TRBV6-6 to TRBJ1-2, with 7 nucleotides matching TRBD1. The germline V gene has CDR1 MNHNY and CDR2 SVGAGI (reference sequence). Trimming took 5 bases from V and 1 from J; bases not matched to a gene: 4. The CDR3 has 14 residues. The CDR3 DNA reads as TGTGCCAGCAGTCCCGGACAGGTTAACTATGGCTACACCTTC. Its protein is CASSPGQVNYGYTF.

The chain is built from TRBV5-1 and TRBJ2-7; 7 bases align to TRBD1. V lost 4 bases to trimming and J lost 0 bases; unmatched junction nucleotides: 4. CDR3 length equals 14 residues. Germline V gene lookup returns CDR1 SGHRS and CDR2 YFSETQ. CDR3 amino acids: CASSIRDSSYEQYF. CDR3 coding DNA: TGCGCCAGCAGCATCCGGGACAGCTCCTACGAGCAGTACTTC. Based on the CDR3 plus reference TRBV5-1 and TRBJ2-7, the full variable domain is KAGVTQTPRYLIKTRGQQVTLSCSPISGHRSVSWYQQTPGQGLQFLFEYFSETQRNKGNFPGRFSGRQFSNSRSEMNVSTLELGDSALYLCASSIRDSSYEQYFGPGTRLTVT.

The chain couples TRBV2 to TRBJ1-2; D remains ambiguous. CDR1 is SNHLY and CDR2 is FYNNEI in the germline V gene. Trimming shortened V by 6 bases and J by 0 bases, and 8 bases separated the two germline ends. The length of the CDR3 is 13 residues. CDR3 sequence reads: CASSETTNYGYTF. The CDR3, as DNA: TGTGCCAGCAGCGAAACAACTAACTATGGCTACACCTTC.

V usage is TRBV28 and J usage is TRBJ2-3, with D maybe TRBD2 (6 bases). V was cut by 2 bases and J by 5 bases, with 8 bases left in between. This CDR3 has 13 amino acids. CDR1 and CDR2 (germline): MDHEN, SYDVKM. The CDR3 here is CASSLTGRDTQYF. The CDR3 coding sequence is TGTGCCAGCAGTTTAACCGGGAGAGATACGCAGTATTTT.

The gene calls are TRBV7-6 and TRBJ2-7, with D possibly being TRBD1 (7 bases). The CDR3 is 15 amino acids. The germline V gene encodes CDR1 SGHVS and CDR2 FNYEAQ. V was pared by 0 bases and J by 5 bases, with 14 bases between. The CDR3: CASSLAARGVNEQYF. CDR3 nucleotide sequence: TGTGCCAGCAGCTTAGCCGCCAGGGGGGTGAACGAGCAGTACTTC.

The rearrangement joins TRBV3-1 (or the pseudogene TRBV3-2) to TRBJ2-2, with D unresolved. The CDR3 runs to 17 residues. CDR1 and CDR2 (germline): LGHDT, YNNKEL (reference sequence). V dropped 5 bases and J dropped 5 bases, with 21 bases sitting between them. The CDR3 nucleotides read TGTGCCAGCAGCATTCTGATTCCTTCAGGCTTGACCGGGGAGCTGTTTTTT. It codes for CASSILIPSGLTGELFF.

This chain links TRBV29-1 with TRBJ1-1; perhaps TRBD1 as D (5 bases). This CDR3 has 10 residues. CDR1 is SQVTM and CDR2 is ANQGSEA in the germline V gene. Trimming removed 7 bases from V and 6 bases from J, with 9 bases in between. This chain's CDR3 is CSGGGAEAFF. For the CDR3, the DNA is TGCAGCGGCGGGGGGGCTGAAGCTTTCTTT.

The chain combines TRBV12-3 or TRBV12-4 with TRBJ1-5; 7 bases agree with TRBD1. The CDR3 contains 12 residues. The trim removed 5 bases at V and 13 bases at J, leaving 8 bases unmatched. The CDR3: CASSPRGQDQHF. In DNA, the CDR3 is TGTGCCAGCAGTCCTCGAGGACAGGATCAGCATTTT.

The chain recombines TRBV2 with TRBJ1-1; tentative D call: TRBD1 (5 bases). Per the germline V gene, CDR1 is SNHLY and CDR2 is FYNNEI. The CDR3 spans 16 residues. The germline V and J ends were trimmed by 2 bases and 4 bases, with 17 bases remaining between them. CDR3 coding DNA: TGTGCCAGCAGTGAACGTAGGCCCTGGCAGGGCACTGAAGCTTTCTTT. This codes for CASSERRPWQGTEAFF.

V usage is TRBV18 and J usage is TRBJ2-5; 7 bases line up with TRBD2. CDR3 length equals 17 residues. The germline V gene encodes CDR1 KGHSH and CDR2 LQKENI. V lost 11 bases, J lost 0 bases, and 18 bases stayed unmatched. CDR3 nucleotide sequence: TGTGCCGGCCGGGCGACTAGCTTTTTCGAGGACCAAGAGACCCAGTACTTC. It codes for CAGRATSFFEDQETQYF.

This clone appeared once. The chain couples TRBV6-6 to TRBJ1-1; weak D call: TRBD1 (5 bases). Looked up from germline, CDR1 is MNHNY and CDR2 is SVGAGI (reference sequence). This CDR3 region has 14 residues. V was clipped by 6 bases and J by 0 bases, with 11 bases between them. The CDR3 DNA follows: TGTGCCAGCAGGGCGACAGACTTGAACACTGAAGCTTTCTTT. This codes for CASRATDLNTEAFF.

The chain carries TRBV5-4 and TRBJ2-4; 10 nucleotides match TRBD1. The junction had 1 base not matched to a gene; V was cut back by 3 bases and J by 1 base. Germline CDR1 and CDR2: SGHNT and YYREEE (reference sequence). The CDR3 length is 15 residues. For the CDR3, the DNA is TGTGCCAGCAGCTGGGACAGGGGTGCCAAAAACATTCAGTACTTC. It yields the protein CASSWDRGAKNIQYF.

This chain uses TRBV18 with TRBJ1-4, with 7 nucleotides matching TRBD1. J was trimmed by 8 bases and V by 4 bases; bases with no gene match: 13. CDR1 KGHSH and CDR2 LQKENI come from the germline V gene. The CDR3 is made up of 16 amino acids. The CDR3 bases are TGTGCCAGCTCACTGACCTCGGACAGGTCAGGGGAAAAACTGTTTTTT. Amino acids: CASSLTSDRSGEKLFF.

The chain has TRBV5-1 and TRBJ2-1; 9 positions match TRBD2. Germline CDR1 is SGHRS and CDR2 is YFSETQ. With 0 bases clipped from V and 3 bases from J, the junction kept 7 bases outside the gene matches. There are 17 residues in the CDR3. The CDR3 here is CASSLDSGGQGYNEQFF. CDR3 bases: TGCGCCAGCAGCTTGGATAGCGGGGGACAAGGCTACAATGAGCAGTTCTTC.

The chain couples TRBV28 to TRBJ2-1; no definite D call. V lost 7 bases to trimming and J lost 13 bases, with 23 bases between them. The CDR3 has 14 residues. CDR1 is MDHEN and CDR2 is SYDVKM in the germline V gene. CDR3 amino acids: CASIPETRRLKQFF. The CDR3 DNA follows: TGTGCCAGCATCCCCGAGACCCGGAGATTAAAACAGTTCTTC.

The rearrangement joins TRBV28 to TRBJ2-5; maybe TRBD1 (6 bases). This CDR3 comprises 14 residues. Germline V gene sequence: CDR1 MDHEN, CDR2 SYDVKM. The V gene lost 8 bases and the J gene lost 2 bases, with 15 bases spanning the gap. CDR3 coding DNA: TGTGCCAGCGGGGGCAGGGCCAATCAAGAGACCCAGTACTTC. Amino acid sequence: CASGGRANQETQYF.

The V gene is TRBV6-5, the J gene TRBJ2-5, with D hard to call. This CDR3 contains 13 residues. Per germline, CDR1 MNHEY and CDR2 SVGAGI. Trimming pared 2 bases from V and 3 bases from J, leaving 7 bases between. CDR3 region: CASSYEFEETQYF. Here the CDR3 DNA reads TGTGCCAGCAGTTACGAGTTTGAAGAGACCCAGTACTTC.

The chain couples TRBV25-1 to TRBJ1-2; tentative D call: TRBD1 (5 bases). The V and J ends lost 3 bases and 6 bases respectively, with 14 bases between them. Looked up from germline, CDR1 is MGHDK and CDR2 is SYGVNS. This CDR3 region has 14 residues. CDR3 region: CASSDFGQGHGYTF. The CDR3 coding sequence is TGTGCCAGCAGTGACTTTGGGCAGGGTCATGGCTACACCTTC.